This TCR beta chain appears in the sequencing data of a study of T cells after yellow fever vaccination. Study-level results: Weaker overall was a secondary response that nonetheless peaked faster, on day 5 versus 15.

In the case of this clonotype: No antigen is known for it.

The CDR3 spans 15 residues. V lost 5 bases to trimming and J lost 3 bases, with 14 bases between them. The germline V gene has CDR1 ENHRY and CDR2 SYGVKD. Each CDR3 protein gets one entry after TCRdb re-called the 5' RACE reads with MiXCR. The sample carries 300,000 or so distinct CDR3 sequences, 6.8% recorded once. The TCR sequence derives from a man younger than 30 who received the YFV17D yellow fever vaccine. Sequencing was performed on PBMCs, taken about 49 days after the first yellow fever vaccination. The chain has TRBV10-3 and TRBJ2-1; D is possibly TRBD1 (5 bases). The CDR3 bases are TGTGCCATCAGTAGGCCTGGGGCAATCTACAATGAGCAGTTCTTC. Translated, it gives CAISRPGAIYNEQFF.